This is a list of T cell receptor beta chains from one sample in a study of blood T cells in healthy people across ages. TCRdb re-analysed the 5' RACE reads in MiXCR, keeping a single row per CDR3 protein. The data show 600,000 to 800,000 distinct CDR3 sequences, 40% to 65% seen once. The sample was blood. The source is an elderly woman in good health. CDR3s include the opening cysteine and the closing phenylalanine or tryptophan. Each record gives: V gene, D gene, J gene, clone size, CDR3 DNA, CDR3 protein. The D gene is left open where the match is weak. Expanded clones get a size class; other rows say once, few or many, or leave the size out.

V gene: TRBV3-1
D gene: NA
J gene: TRBJ2-2
clone size: NA
CDR3 DNA: TGTGCCAGCAGCCGACGGGCGGTCCGAGGGCTGTTTTTT
CDR3 protein: CASSRRAVRGLFF

V gene: TRBV3-1
D gene: NA
J gene: TRBJ2-6
clone size: NA
CDR3 DNA: TGTGCCAGCAGCCAACCACATGGGACCAACGTCCTGACTTTC
CDR3 protein: CASSQPHGTNVLTF

V gene: TRBV29-1
D gene: NA
J gene: TRBJ2-3
clone size: NA
CDR3 DNA: TGCAGCGTTGAAGGGGACGGACAGACAGATACGCAGTATTTT
CDR3 protein: CSVEGDGQTDTQYF

V gene: TRBV18
D gene: NA
J gene: TRBJ1-2
clone size: NA
CDR3 DNA: TGTGCCAGCTCACCACCAAACAGGGAGGGCGGCTACACCTTC
CDR3 protein: CASSPPNREGGYTF

V gene: TRBV11-3
D gene: NA
J gene: TRBJ2-3
clone size: few
CDR3 DNA: TGTGCCAGCAGCTTAGGTCGCGGAGGCACAGATACGCAGTATTTT
CDR3 protein: CASSLGRGGTDTQYF

V gene: TRBV14
D gene: NA
J gene: TRBJ2-3
clone size: NA
CDR3 DNA: TGTGCCAGCAGCCACCAGACAGCATACAATGAGCAGTATTTT
CDR3 protein: CASSHQTAYNEQYF

V gene: TRBV4-3
D gene: NA
J gene: TRBJ2-7
clone size: NA
CDR3 DNA: TGCGCCAGCAGCCAAGCTTTTGGGGATCCGACCTACGAGCAGTACTTC
CDR3 protein: CASSQAFGDPTYEQYF

V gene: TRBV6-5
D gene: NA
J gene: TRBJ1-2
clone size: NA
CDR3 DNA: TGTGCCAGCAGGAAAGACGCGAACTCTAACTATGGCTACACCTTC
CDR3 protein: CASRKDANSNYGYTF

V gene: TRBV28
D gene: NA
J gene: TRBJ2-7
clone size: NA
CDR3 DNA: TGTGCCAGCAGTTTACCCCCAGAGCAGTACTTC
CDR3 protein: CASSLPPEQYF

V gene: TRBV20-1
D gene: NA
J gene: TRBJ2-3
clone size: many
CDR3 DNA: TGCAGTGCTAGTACCGACAGGTTGAGGGCGCAGTATTTT
CDR3 protein: CSASTDRLRAQYF

V gene: TRBV5-1
D gene: TRBD2
J gene: TRBJ2-1
clone size: NA
CDR3 DNA: TGCGCCAGCAGCTTGCCAGCGGGGGGCCCTCACAATGAGCAGTTCTTC
CDR3 protein: CASSLPAGGPHNEQFF

V gene: TRBV5-1
D gene: NA
J gene: TRBJ2-3
clone size: many
CDR3 DNA: TGCGCCAGCAGCTTGGGGGTTTCAGATACGCAGTATTTT
CDR3 protein: CASSLGVSDTQYF

V gene: TRBV12-3/TRBV12-4
D gene: NA
J gene: TRBJ2-5
clone size: NA
CDR3 DNA: TGTGCCAGCAGTTTTCTCGGGACCGGGGAGACCCAGTACTTC
CDR3 protein: CASSFLGTGETQYF

V gene: TRBV4-2
D gene: TRBD2
J gene: TRBJ2-7
clone size: many
CDR3 DNA: TGTGCCAGCAGCCAGACTAGCGGGAGCCCCTCCTACGAGCAGTACTTC
CDR3 protein: CASSQTSGSPSYEQYF

V gene: TRBV19
D gene: NA
J gene: TRBJ1-5
clone size: NA
CDR3 DNA: TGTGCCAGTAGTCGACTCCAGGGAGGGGGACAGCCCCAGCATTTT
CDR3 protein: CASSRLQGGGQPQHF

V gene: TRBV13
D gene: TRBD1
J gene: TRBJ2-1
clone size: few
CDR3 DNA: TGTGCCAGCAGCTTAAAGCAGGGGGCAAGGAATGAGCAGTTCTTC
CDR3 protein: CASSLKQGARNEQFF

V gene: TRBV11-1
D gene: NA
J gene: TRBJ2-1
clone size: many
CDR3 DNA: TGTGCCAGCAGCTTATCGGGTTCGAATGAGCAGTTCTTC
CDR3 protein: CASSLSGSNEQFF

V gene: TRBV5-1
D gene: NA
J gene: TRBJ1-5
clone size: NA
CDR3 DNA: TGCGCCAGCAGCTTGTTTCCGGGGGGAGGACAGCCCCAGCATTTT
CDR3 protein: CASSLFPGGGQPQHF

V gene: TRBV7-9
D gene: NA
J gene: TRBJ2-2
clone size: few
CDR3 DNA: TGTGCCAGCAGCTCCGCGGTAGGCACCGGGGAGCTGTTTTTT
CDR3 protein: CASSSAVGTGELFF

V gene: TRBV28
D gene: TRBD2
J gene: TRBJ2-1
clone size: NA
CDR3 DNA: TGTGCCAGCAGTTACACGGGAGGGTTGTACAATGAGCAGTTCTTC
CDR3 protein: CASSYTGGLYNEQFF

V gene: TRBV10-3
D gene: NA
J gene: TRBJ2-2
clone size: NA
CDR3 DNA: TGTGCCATCAGTCCCCCAGGGGGGGAGAACACCGGGGAGCTGTTTTTT
CDR3 protein: CAISPPGGENTGELFF

V gene: TRBV5-1
D gene: TRBD2
J gene: TRBJ2-2
clone size: NA
CDR3 DNA: TGCGCCAGCACCTTAGACCTAGCGGGAGTCGGGGAGCTGTTTTTT
CDR3 protein: CASTLDLAGVGELFF

V gene: TRBV20-1
D gene: NA
J gene: TRBJ2-7
clone size: NA
CDR3 DNA: TGCAGTGCTAGAGCGAACAGGGTCTCCTACGAGCAGTACTTC
CDR3 protein: CSARANRVSYEQYF

V gene: TRBV29-1
D gene: TRBD2
J gene: TRBJ2-1
clone size: many
CDR3 DNA: TGCAGCGTTCCCAGACTAGCGGGGACTAGTAATGAGCAGTTCTTC
CDR3 protein: CSVPRLAGTSNEQFF

V gene: TRBV27
D gene: TRBD1
J gene: TRBJ1-1
clone size: NA
CDR3 DNA: TGTGCCAGCAGTCCGAGGGGGCAGAACACTGAAGCTTTCTTT
CDR3 protein: CASSPRGQNTEAFF

V gene: TRBV28
D gene: TRBD1
J gene: TRBJ2-1
clone size: many
CDR3 DNA: TGTGCCAGTAGACTGTGGACAGGGACTTACAATGAGCAGTTCTTC
CDR3 protein: CASRLWTGTYNEQFF

V gene: TRBV20-1
D gene: TRBD1
J gene: TRBJ1-5
clone size: few
CDR3 DNA: TGCAGTGCTACCCCCGGGACAGGGGAGAATCAGCCCCAGCATTTT
CDR3 protein: CSATPGTGENQPQHF

V gene: TRBV15
D gene: NA
J gene: TRBJ2-5
clone size: many
CDR3 DNA: TGTGCCACCAGCAGAGATATTCAGGAAGAGACCCAGTACTTC
CDR3 protein: CATSRDIQEETQYF

V gene: TRBV6-6
D gene: NA
J gene: TRBJ2-4
clone size: NA
CDR3 DNA: TGTGCCAGCACTGGCAAAAACATTCAGTACTTC
CDR3 protein: CASTGKNIQYF

V gene: TRBV18
D gene: NA
J gene: TRBJ2-1
clone size: NA
CDR3 DNA: TGTGCCAGCTCTCTAACCCTGAGCTCCTACAATGAGCAGTTCTTC
CDR3 protein: CASSLTLSSYNEQFF

V gene: TRBV12-3/TRBV12-4
D gene: NA
J gene: TRBJ2-5
clone size: NA
CDR3 DNA: TGTGCCAGCAGTCACAACCCGACACAAGGAGAGACCCAGTACTTC
CDR3 protein: CASSHNPTQGETQYF

V gene: TRBV5-1
D gene: TRBD1
J gene: TRBJ2-5
clone size: NA
CDR3 DNA: TGCGCCAGCAGCCTCCTCTCAGGGGGACAAGAGACCCAGTACTTC
CDR3 protein: CASSLLSGGQETQYF

V gene: TRBV2
D gene: NA
J gene: TRBJ2-1
clone size: many
CDR3 DNA: TGTGCCAGCAGAAGTGAAGGATCCTACAATGAGCAGTTCTTC
CDR3 protein: CASRSEGSYNEQFF

V gene: TRBV27
D gene: NA
J gene: TRBJ2-2
clone size: few
CDR3 DNA: TGTGCCAGCAGTGCTTCGGACAGTACCACCGGGGAGCTGTTTTTT
CDR3 protein: CASSASDSTTGELFF

V gene: TRBV25-1
D gene: NA
J gene: TRBJ2-7
clone size: once
CDR3 DNA: TGTGCCAGCAGTGACAGGGCCAACTCCTACGAGCAGTACTTC
CDR3 protein: CASSDRANSYEQYF

V gene: TRBV4-2
D gene: TRBD2
J gene: TRBJ2-7
clone size: NA
CDR3 DNA: TGTGCCAGCAGCCAAGTCCAAGGACTAGCGGGTTTGAAGCAGTACTTC
CDR3 protein: CASSQVQGLAGLKQYF

V gene: TRBV20-1
D gene: NA
J gene: TRBJ1-2
clone size: few
CDR3 DNA: TGCAGTGCTAGAGAACCCGGGACTCCCTATGGCTACACCTTC
CDR3 protein: CSAREPGTPYGYTF

V gene: TRBV28
D gene: NA
J gene: TRBJ2-2
clone size: few
CDR3 DNA: TGTGCCGGAGGCTCGAGTACGAACACCGGGGAGCTGTTTTTT
CDR3 protein: CAGGSSTNTGELFF

V gene: TRBV20-1
D gene: TRBD1
J gene: TRBJ2-7
clone size: many
CDR3 DNA: TGCAGTGCTAGGAGGGACAGGGGGTGGTACGAGCAGTACTTC
CDR3 protein: CSARRDRGWYEQYF

V gene: TRBV27
D gene: NA
J gene: TRBJ2-1
clone size: many
CDR3 DNA: TGTGCCAGCAGTTTAATTGGTAATGAGCAGTTCTTC
CDR3 protein: CASSLIGNEQFF

V gene: TRBV5-6
D gene: NA
J gene: TRBJ1-5
clone size: NA
CDR3 DNA: TGTGCCAGCAGCTTGATGACAGGCAATCAGCCCCAGCATTTT
CDR3 protein: CASSLMTGNQPQHF

V gene: TRBV20-1
D gene: NA
J gene: TRBJ2-1
clone size: NA
CDR3 DNA: TGCAGTGCTAGAGACCCCACGGCGGGAATCTCCTACAATGAGCAGTTCTTC
CDR3 protein: CSARDPTAGISYNEQFF

V gene: TRBV7-8
D gene: NA
J gene: TRBJ2-4
clone size: few
CDR3 DNA: TGTGCCAGCAGCTGGGGGACGGACAAAAACATTCAGTACTTC
CDR3 protein: CASSWGTDKNIQYF

V gene: TRBV29-1
D gene: TRBD2
J gene: TRBJ2-3
clone size: NA
CDR3 DNA: TGCAGCGTTGAAGGTGGGGTAGCGGGGGGGCGCACAGATACGCAGTATTTT
CDR3 protein: CSVEGGVAGGRTDTQYF

V gene: TRBV20-1
D gene: TRBD1
J gene: TRBJ1-1
clone size: NA
CDR3 DNA: TGCAGTGCTAGAGATCAGGGGGTCACTGAAGCTTTCTTT
CDR3 protein: CSARDQGVTEAFF

V gene: TRBV3-1
D gene: NA
J gene: TRBJ2-2
clone size: NA
CDR3 DNA: TGTGCCAGCAGCCAAGTAAAGGGTCCGAACACCGGGGAGCTGTTTTTT
CDR3 protein: CASSQVKGPNTGELFF

V gene: TRBV5-1
D gene: TRBD2
J gene: TRBJ2-3
clone size: NA
CDR3 DNA: TGCGCCAGCAGCTTTCGACTCCACCGGGGGGAAGATACGCAGTATTTT
CDR3 protein: CASSFRLHRGEDTQYF

V gene: TRBV2
D gene: TRBD2
J gene: TRBJ2-1
clone size: NA
CDR3 DNA: TGTGCCAGCAGGAACAGGACTAGCGGGAGTGTGAATGAGCAGTTCTTC
CDR3 protein: CASRNRTSGSVNEQFF

V gene: TRBV7-8
D gene: TRBD1
J gene: TRBJ1-5
clone size: few
CDR3 DNA: TGTGCCAGCAGATCGGGACAGGGGATCAATCGGCCCCAGCATTTT
CDR3 protein: CASRSGQGINRPQHF

V gene: TRBV2
D gene: TRBD1
J gene: TRBJ1-2
clone size: NA
CDR3 DNA: TGTGCCAGCGGGGGGACAGGGGACGCCTATGGCTACACCTTC
CDR3 protein: CASGGTGDAYGYTF

V gene: TRBV12-3/TRBV12-4
D gene: NA
J gene: TRBJ2-3
clone size: NA
CDR3 DNA: TGTGCCAGCAGTTTGTCAGGGCTTACGCAGTATTTT
CDR3 protein: CASSLSGLTQYF